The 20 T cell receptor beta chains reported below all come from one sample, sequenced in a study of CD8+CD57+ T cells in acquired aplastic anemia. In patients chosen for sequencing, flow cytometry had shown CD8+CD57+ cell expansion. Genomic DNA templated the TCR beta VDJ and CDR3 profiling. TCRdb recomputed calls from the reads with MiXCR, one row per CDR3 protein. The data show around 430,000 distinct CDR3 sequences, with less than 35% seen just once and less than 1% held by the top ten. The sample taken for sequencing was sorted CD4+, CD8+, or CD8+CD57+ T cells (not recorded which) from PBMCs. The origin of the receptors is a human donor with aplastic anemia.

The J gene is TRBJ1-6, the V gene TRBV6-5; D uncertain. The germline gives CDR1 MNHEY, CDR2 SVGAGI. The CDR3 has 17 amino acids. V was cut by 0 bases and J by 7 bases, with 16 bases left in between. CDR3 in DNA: TGTGCCAGCAGTTACTCGAGCCTTTCGGGAGGAAATTCACCCCTCCACTTT. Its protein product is CASSYSSLSGGNSPLHF.

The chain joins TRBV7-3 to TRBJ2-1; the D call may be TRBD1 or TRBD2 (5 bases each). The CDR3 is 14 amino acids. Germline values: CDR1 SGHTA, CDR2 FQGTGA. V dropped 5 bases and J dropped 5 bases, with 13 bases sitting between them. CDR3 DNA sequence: TGTGCCAGCAGCCCGGGGTCAGGGAACAATGAGCAGTTCTTC. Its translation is CASSPGSGNNEQFF.

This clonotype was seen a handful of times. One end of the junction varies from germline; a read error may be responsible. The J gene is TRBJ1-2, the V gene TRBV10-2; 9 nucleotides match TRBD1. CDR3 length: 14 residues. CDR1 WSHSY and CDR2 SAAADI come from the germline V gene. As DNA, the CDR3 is TGTGCCGGCAGGACTCCTCGACAGGGGGATGGCTACACCTTC. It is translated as CAGRTPRQGDGYTF.

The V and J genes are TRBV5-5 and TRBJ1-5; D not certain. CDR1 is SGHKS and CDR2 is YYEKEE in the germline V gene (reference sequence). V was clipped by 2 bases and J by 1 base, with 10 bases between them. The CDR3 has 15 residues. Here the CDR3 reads CASSLNGKSNQPQHF. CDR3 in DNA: TGTGCCAGCAGCTTAAACGGGAAGAGCAATCAGCCCCAGCATTTT.

Written as DNA, the CDR3 is TGTGCCATCGGTGGGGCTTTCGGGAACACTGAAGCTTTCTTT. It encodes CAIGGAFGNTEAFF. The chain is built from TRBV10-3 and TRBJ1-1; D is perhaps TRBD1 (5 bases). V gave up 8 bases and J gave up 1 base, with 14 bases separating them. Germline CDR1 ENHRY, CDR2 SYGVKD. The CDR3 runs 14 residues.

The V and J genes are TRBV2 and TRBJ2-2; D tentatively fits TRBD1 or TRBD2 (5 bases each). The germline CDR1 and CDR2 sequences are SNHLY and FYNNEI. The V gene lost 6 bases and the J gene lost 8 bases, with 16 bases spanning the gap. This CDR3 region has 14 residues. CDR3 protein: CASSPGTHMGELFF. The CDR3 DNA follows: TGTGCCAGCAGCCCCGGGACGCACATGGGGGAGCTGTTTTTT.

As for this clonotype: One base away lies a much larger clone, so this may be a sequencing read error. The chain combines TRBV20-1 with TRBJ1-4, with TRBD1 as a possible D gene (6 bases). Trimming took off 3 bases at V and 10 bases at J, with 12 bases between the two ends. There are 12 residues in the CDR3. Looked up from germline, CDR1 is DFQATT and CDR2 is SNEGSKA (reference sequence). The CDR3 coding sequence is TGCAGTGCTAGGCGACAGGCACGAAAACTGTTTTTT. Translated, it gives CSARRQARKLFF.

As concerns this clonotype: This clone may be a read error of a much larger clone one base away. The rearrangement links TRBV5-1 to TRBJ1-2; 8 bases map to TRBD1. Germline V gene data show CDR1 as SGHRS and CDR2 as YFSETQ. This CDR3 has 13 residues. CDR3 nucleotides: TGTGCCAGCAGCCAATTGGACAGGGATGGCCACACCTTC. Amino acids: CASSQLDRDGHTF.

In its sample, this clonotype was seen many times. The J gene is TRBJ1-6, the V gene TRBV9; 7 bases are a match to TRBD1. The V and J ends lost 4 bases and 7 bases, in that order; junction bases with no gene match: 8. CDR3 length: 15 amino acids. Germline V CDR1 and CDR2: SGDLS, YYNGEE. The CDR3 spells CASSPRDRRNSPLHF. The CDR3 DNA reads TGTGCCAGCAGCCCACGGGACAGACGGAATTCACCCCTCCACTTT.

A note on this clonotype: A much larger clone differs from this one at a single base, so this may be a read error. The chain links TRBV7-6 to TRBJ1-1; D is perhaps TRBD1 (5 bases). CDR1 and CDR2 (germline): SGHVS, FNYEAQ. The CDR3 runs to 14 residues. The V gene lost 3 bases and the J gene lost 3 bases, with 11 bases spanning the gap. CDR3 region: CASSLWTQDTEAFF. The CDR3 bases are TGTGCCAGCAGCTTGTGGACACAGGACACTGAAGCTTTCTTT.

The DNA for the CDR3 is TGTGCCACCAGCAGAAGGGTTGGCTATGGCTACACCTTC. Translation: CATSRRVGYGYTF. The rearrangement joins TRBV15 to TRBJ1-2; D gene ambiguous. The germline V gene encodes CDR1 LNHNV and CDR2 YYDKDF (reference sequence). This CDR3 is built from 13 residues. With 2 bases removed from V and 4 bases from J, the gap between germline ends came to 8 bases.

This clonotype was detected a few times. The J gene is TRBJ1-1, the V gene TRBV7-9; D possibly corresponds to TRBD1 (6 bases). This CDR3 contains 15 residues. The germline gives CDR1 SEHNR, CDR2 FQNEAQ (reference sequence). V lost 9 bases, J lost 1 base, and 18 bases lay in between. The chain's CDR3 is CASQSGAPANTEAFF. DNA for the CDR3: TGTGCCAGTCAGTCGGGGGCCCCAGCGAACACTGAAGCTTTCTTT.

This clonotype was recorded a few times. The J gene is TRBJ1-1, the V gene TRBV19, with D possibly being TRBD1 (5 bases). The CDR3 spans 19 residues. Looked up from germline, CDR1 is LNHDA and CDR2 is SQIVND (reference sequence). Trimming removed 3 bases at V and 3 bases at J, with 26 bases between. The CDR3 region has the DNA TGTGCCAGTAGTATTTATGAGGTTAAGGCCTTCAAGGGGTACACTGAAGCTTTCTTT. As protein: CASSIYEVKAFKGYTEAFF.

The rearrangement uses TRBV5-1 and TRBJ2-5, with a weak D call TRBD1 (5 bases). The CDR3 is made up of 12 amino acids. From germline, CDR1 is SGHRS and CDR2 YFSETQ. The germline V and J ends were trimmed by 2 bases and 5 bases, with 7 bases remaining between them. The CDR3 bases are TGCGCCAGCAGCTTCAAGGGGGAGACCCAGTACTTC. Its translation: CASSFKGETQYF.

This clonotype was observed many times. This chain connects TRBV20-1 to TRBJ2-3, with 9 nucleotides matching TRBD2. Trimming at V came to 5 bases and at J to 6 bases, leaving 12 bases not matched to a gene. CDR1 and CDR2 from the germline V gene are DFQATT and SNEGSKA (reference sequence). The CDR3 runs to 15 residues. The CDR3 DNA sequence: TGCAGTGCTTTGCGGTTAGCGGGAGACCCGGATACGCAGTATTTT. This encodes CSALRLAGDPDTQYF.

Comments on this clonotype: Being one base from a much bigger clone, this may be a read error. The CDR3 coding sequence is TGTGCCAGTAAGGGAGACAGGGTTGGGACCCAGTTCTTC. This translates into CASKGDRVGTQFF. V usage is TRBV2 and J usage is TRBJ2-1, with 7 positions matching TRBD1. Looked up from germline, CDR1 is SNHLY and CDR2 is FYNNEI. The CDR3 spans 13 residues. V shed 9 bases and J 13 bases; nucleotides not matched to a gene: 15.

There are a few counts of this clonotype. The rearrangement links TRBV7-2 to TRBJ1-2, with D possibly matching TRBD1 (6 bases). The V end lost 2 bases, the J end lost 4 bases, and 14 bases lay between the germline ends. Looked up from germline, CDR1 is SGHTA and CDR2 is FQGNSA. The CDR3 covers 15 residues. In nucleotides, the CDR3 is TGTGCCAGCAGCTTAAAGTCCGGGACATCCTATGGCTACACCTTC. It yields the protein CASSLKSGTSYGYTF.

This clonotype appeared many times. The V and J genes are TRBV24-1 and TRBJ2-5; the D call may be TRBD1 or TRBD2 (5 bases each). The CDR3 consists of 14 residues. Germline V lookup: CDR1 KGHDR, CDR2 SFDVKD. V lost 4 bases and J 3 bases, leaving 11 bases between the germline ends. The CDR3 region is CATSDAGTEETQYF. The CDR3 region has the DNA TGTGCCACCAGTGACGCAGGGACGGAAGAGACCCAGTACTTC.

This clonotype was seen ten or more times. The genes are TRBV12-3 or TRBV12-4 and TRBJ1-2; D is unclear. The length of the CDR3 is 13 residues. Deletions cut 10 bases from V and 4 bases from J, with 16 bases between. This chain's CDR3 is CATRAGNTYGYTF. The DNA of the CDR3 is TGTGCCACACGGGCAGGCAACACCTATGGCTACACCTTC.

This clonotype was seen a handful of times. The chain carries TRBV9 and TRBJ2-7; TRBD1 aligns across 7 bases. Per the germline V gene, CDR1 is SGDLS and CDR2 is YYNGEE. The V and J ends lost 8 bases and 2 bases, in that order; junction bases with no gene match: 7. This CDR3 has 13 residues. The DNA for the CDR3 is TGTGCCAGTTCGACAGGGTCGGCCTACGAGCAGTACTTC. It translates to CASSTGSAYEQYF.